This T cell receptor (beta chain) was obtained from a study of T cell responses to AZD1222 COVID-19 vaccine. In regard to this clone: Its target is unknown.

It was second doses at about 4 or about 12 weeks that were pooled. Points from the study as a whole: The donors showed a predominance of white British ancestry and of females, with possible underestimation of clonal diversity. Repertoire sampling occurred only after the peak T cell response. Dominant at 160-218 and 743-854, vaccine-associated CD4 TCRs also spanned spike.

Using immunoSEQ multiplex PCR, the repertoire was profiled, and TCRdb retains in-frame clones only, with some absent. The repertoire holds roughly 58,000 clones, with 89% as singletons. CDR3 size: 14 residues. The V gene's germline CDR1 is MNHNY and CDR2 SVGAGI (reference sequence). The ends lost 8 bases at V and 0 bases at J; junction bases unmatched: 5. This receptor was identified in an adult who received the AZD1222 COVID-19 vaccine. This chain links TRBV6-6 with TRBJ2-3; TRBD1 agrees at 7 bases. The material sequenced was peripheral blood, taken 28 days after the second AZD1222 dose. The DNA of the CDR3 is TGTGCCAGCGCAGACAGGGCGAGCACAGATACGCAGTATTTT. Its translation: CASADRASTDTQYF.